Presented here are 12 T cell receptor beta chains from one specimen sequenced in a study of T-cell memory formation after mild COVID-19 (dated by TCRdb to the early 2020s). The method was 5' RACE. Reads for this sample came from an Illumina NovaSeq 6000. TCRdb passed the public sequencing reads through fastp at Q25 and MiXCR, retaining productive beta sequences. When rows share a CDR3 protein, they turn into one entry using the most common DNA and genes. Within this sample are 350,000 to 450,000 distinct CDR3 sequences, with 28% of them counted one time only. The ten largest clones represent roughly 14% of the sample. Sequenced material: PBMCs or a T cell subset sorted from them (not recorded which). These receptors all stem from an adult woman who had mild COVID-19 (a few samples of this study predate the infection). The sample titles of this study are shuffled in the database, so cell type and time point are left out; the donor was told from shared clones.

The J gene is TRBJ2-7, the V gene TRBV9, with 8 bases fitting TRBD2. CDR3 length: 15 amino acids. Germline assignment: CDR1 SGDLS and CDR2 YYNGEE. With 2 bases clipped from V and 0 bases from J, the junction kept 4 bases outside the gene matches. CDR3 residues: CASSVLAGNSYEQYF. The CDR3 DNA is TGTGCCAGCAGCGTCTTAGCGGGGAACTCCTACGAGCAGTACTTC.

V is TRBV29-1 and J is TRBJ2-7, with 8 bases matching TRBD2. J gave up 2 bases and V 4 bases, and 1 base lay outside the gene matches. CDR3 length equals 12 residues. Germline V lookup: CDR1 SQVTM, CDR2 ANQGSEA. In DNA, the CDR3 is TGCAGCGTTGGTAGCGGGACCTACGAGCAGTACTTC. Translating it yields CSVGSGTYEQYF.

The J gene is TRBJ2-5, the V gene TRBV9, with TRBD2 matching 8 bases. CDR1 is SGDLS, CDR2 YYNGEE, per germline. The CDR3 extends over 15 amino acids. The V gene end was trimmed by 4 bases and the J gene end by 2 bases; junction bases not matched to a gene: 7. The CDR3 bases are TGTGCCAGCAGCCCCGGGACTAGTAGGCAAGAGACCCAGTACTTC. Translated: CASSPGTSRQETQYF. Full variable domain (remainder filled in from reference TRBV9 and TRBJ2-5): DSGVTQTPKHLITATGQRVTLRCSPRSGDLSVYWYQQSLDQGLQFLIQYYNGEERAKGNILERFSAQQFPDLHSELNLSSLELGDSALYFCASSPGTSRQETQYFGPGTRLLVL.

The rearrangement links TRBV3-1 to TRBJ2-5, with D possibly TRBD1 on 5 matching bases. From germline, CDR1 is LGHDT and CDR2 YNNKEL (reference sequence). V lost 5 bases to trimming and J lost 1 base, with 11 bases between them. The CDR3 is 14 amino acids. The DNA for the CDR3 is TGTGCCAGCAGCACCCGACAGCTCCAAGAGACCCAGTACTTC. Translating it yields CASSTRQLQETQYF.

This clonotype was counted only a few times. The chain uses TRBV27 and TRBJ2-7; D not certain. From germline, CDR1 is MNHEY and CDR2 SMNVEV (reference sequence). This CDR3 has 14 residues. The V end lost 3 bases, the J end lost 3 bases, and 12 bases lay between the germline ends. The CDR3 sequence is CASSFVLGLYEQYF. Written as DNA, the CDR3 is TGTGCCAGCAGTTTCGTCTTAGGGCTCTACGAGCAGTACTTC.

The V gene is TRBV12-3 or TRBV12-4, the J gene TRBJ2-1; no clear D gene. The CDR3 is 13 amino acids. V was cut by 2 bases and J by 5 bases, with 7 bases left in between. The CDR3 spells CASSLKANNEQFF. Written as DNA, the CDR3 is TGTGCCAGCAGTTTAAAGGCCAACAATGAGCAGTTCTTC.

This clonotype was found once. The rearrangement uses TRBV19 and TRBJ2-1; D possibly corresponds to TRBD1 (6 bases). Deletions cut 3 bases from V and 10 bases from J, with 13 bases between. This CDR3 is built from 13 residues. Germline loops: CDR1 LNHDA, CDR2 SQIVND (reference sequence). The CDR3 reads CASSIRDTIEQFF. Written as DNA, the CDR3 is TGTGCCAGTAGTATCCGGGACACCATCGAGCAGTTCTTC.

The sample holds many counts of this clonotype. The V and J genes are TRBV12-3 or TRBV12-4 and TRBJ1-1, with a possible D match to TRBD1 (5 bases). This CDR3 region has 18 residues. Trimming pared 5 bases from V and 1 base from J, leaving 23 bases between. The CDR3: CASSRDHGGVDSNTEAFF. The CDR3 nucleotides are TGTGCCAGCAGTAGGGATCATGGGGGGGTCGACTCGAACACTGAAGCTTTCTTT.

V and J are TRBV19 and TRBJ2-1; D unclear. There are 13 residues in the CDR3. Deletions cut 5 bases from V and 8 bases from J, with 13 bases between. Germline CDR1 is LNHDA and CDR2 is SQIVND (reference sequence). CDR3 protein: CASSPGVGDEQFF. CDR3 nucleotide sequence: TGTGCCAGTAGTCCTGGGGTCGGAGATGAGCAGTTCTTC.

The chain is built from TRBV7-9 and TRBJ1-1; 9 bases fit TRBD1. Germline assignment: CDR1 SEHNR and CDR2 FQNEAQ (reference sequence). V lost 2 bases, J lost 6 bases, and 4 bases stayed unmatched. This CDR3 contains 14 residues. Written as DNA, the CDR3 is TGTGCCAGCAGCTTACTGGACAGGGGACCTGAAGCTTTCTTT. Residues: CASSLLDRGPEAFF. The complete variable domain, with remaining parts taken from reference TRBV7-9 and TRBJ1-1, reads DTGVSQNPRHKITKRGQNVTFRCDPISEHNRLYWYRQTLGQGPEFLTYFQNEAQLEKSRLLSDRFSAERPKGSFSTLEIQRTEQGDSAMYLCASSLLDRGPEAFFGQGTRLTVV.

CDR3 coding DNA: TGTGCCAGCACCCGAAGAGGGTCCCAAGAGACCCAGTACTTC. This codes for CASTRRGSQETQYF. The chain joins TRBV7-9 to TRBJ2-5; a weak D match, TRBD2 (5 bases). The CDR3 runs 14 residues. V was pared by 7 bases and J by 1 base, with 13 bases between. Germline values: CDR1 SEHNR, CDR2 FQNEAQ (reference sequence). Combining the CDR3 with reference TRBV7-9 and TRBJ2-5 gives the whole variable domain DTGVSQNPRHKITKRGQNVTFRCDPISEHNRLYWYRQTLGQGPEFLTYFQNEAQLEKSRLLSDRFSAERPKGSFSTLEIQRTEQGDSAMYLCASTRRGSQETQYFGPGTRLLVL.

The V and J genes are TRBV7-8 and TRBJ1-5; the D gene is possibly TRBD1 (5 bases). The CDR3 has 17 residues. V lost 1 base and J lost 0, with 13 bases in between. CDR1 SGHVS and CDR2 FQNEAQ come from the germline V gene. CDR3 region: CASSLGLGRSSNQPQHF. CDR3 coding DNA: TGTGCCAGCAGCTTAGGCCTGGGACGGAGTAGCAATCAGCCCCAGCATTTT.